The 21 T cell receptor beta chains given below trace back to one sample, sequenced in a study of STAT5B mutations in CD4+ large granular lymphocyte leukemia. This table comes from immunoSEQ multiplex PCR, and its TCRdb copy is limited to in-frame clones, with some not included. This sample has 40,000 to 50,000 clones, with approximately 83% found just once. Sequenced: CD4+ T cells from blood buffy coats. The receptor source for this set is a human donor in good health.

V and J are TRBV14 and TRBJ2-7; tentative D call: TRBD2 (7 bases). Germline V gene sequence: CDR1 SGHDN, CDR2 FVKESK. This CDR3 has 14 amino acids. The V end was cut by 2 bases, the J end by 7 bases, with 15 bases between. The CDR3 loop is CASSQWGGAREQYF. CDR3 sequence (DNA): TGTGCCAGCAGCCAATGGGGGGGGGCCAGGGAGCAGTACTTC.

The rearrangement links TRBV2 to TRBJ2-1; D possibly corresponds to TRBD2 (7 bases). The V and J ends lost 8 bases and 2 bases respectively, with 16 bases between them. Per germline, CDR1 SNHLY and CDR2 FYNNEI. The CDR3 runs to 15 residues. In nucleotides, the CDR3 is TGTGCCAGCGGGGAGGGGGGGAGGACCTACAATGAGCAGTTCTTC. This translates into CASGEGGRTYNEQFF.

This chain joins TRBV6-1 and TRBJ1-3, with a possible D match to TRBD1 (5 bases). Germline CDR1 and CDR2: MNHNS and SASEGT. The length of the CDR3 is 15 residues. Trimming removed 5 bases at V and 0 bases at J, with 11 bases between. Written as DNA, the CDR3 is TGTGCCAGCAGTCTTCAACAGGTCTCTGGAAACACCATATATTTT. Its translation: CASSLQQVSGNTIYF.

The chain carries TRBV5-5 and TRBJ1-2; TRBD1 agrees at 7 bases. The CDR3 loop spans 14 amino acids. V lost 7 bases to trimming and J lost 0 bases; unmatched junction nucleotides: 6. Germline values: CDR1 SGHKS, CDR2 YYEKEE (reference sequence). The CDR3 nucleotides are TGTGCCAGCCTAAGGACAGGAGCTAACTATGGCTACACCTTC. Its protein is CASLRTGANYGYTF.

The V call is TRBV29-1, the J call TRBJ2-3, with D perhaps given as TRBD1 or TRBD2 (6 bases each). Looked up from germline, CDR1 is SQVTM and CDR2 is ANQGSEA. The CDR3 loop spans 16 amino acids. V lost 4 bases to trimming and J lost 6 bases, with 23 bases between them. This CDR3 is CSVVKWGGGRGDTQYF. The CDR3 nucleotides read TGCAGCGTTGTCAAGTGGGGTGGGGGGCGCGGGGATACGCAGTATTTT.

This clone was recorded a few times. The chain is built from TRBV19 and TRBJ2-2; the D is unclear. Germline CDR1 and CDR2: LNHDA and SQIVND (reference sequence). V lost 5 bases and J 7 bases, leaving 11 bases between the germline ends. The CDR3 totals 13 residues. The CDR3 DNA is TGTGCCAGTAGTCTAAACAGCCACGGGGAGCTGTTTTTT. Translation: CASSLNSHGELFF.

This clone appeared once. The chain joins TRBV7-2 to TRBJ1-2; D remains ambiguous. From germline, CDR1 is SGHTA and CDR2 FQGNSA. The CDR3 has 14 residues. Trimming removed 1 base at V and 0 bases at J, with 6 bases between. CDR3 in DNA: TGTGCCAGCAGCTTAGGCGCGGCTAACTATGGCTACACCTTC. Protein sequence: CASSLGAANYGYTF.

The chain joins TRBV18 to TRBJ1-5; 9 bases agree with TRBD1. Germline values: CDR1 KGHSH, CDR2 LQKENI. The V gene end was trimmed by 1 base and the J gene end by 6 bases; junction bases not matched to a gene: 7. The CDR3 has 16 residues. The CDR3 DNA reads as TGTGCCAGCTCACCACTCTCACAGGGGGCAGGTCAGCCCCAGCATTTT. Its translation: CASSPLSQGAGQPQHF.

This clone was counted a single time. The rearrangement links TRBV7-9 to TRBJ2-1; TRBD2 agrees at 8 bases. The CDR3 has 18 amino acids. Looked up from germline, CDR1 is SEHNR and CDR2 is FQNEAQ (reference sequence). V was clipped by 4 bases and J by 0 bases; unmatched bases: 11. CDR3 in amino acids: CASSSNLAGRGSYNEQFF. CDR3 sequence (DNA): TGTGCCAGCAGCTCTAACTTAGCGGGAAGGGGCTCCTACAATGAGCAGTTCTTC.

This clone was picked up one time. This sequence joins TRBV5-1 and TRBJ2-1, with D hard to call. V lost 0 bases and J 12 bases, leaving 10 bases between the germline ends. The CDR3 runs to 12 residues. The germline gives CDR1 SGHRS, CDR2 YFSETQ. The CDR3 here is CASSLEVGVQFF. The CDR3 DNA reads TGCGCCAGCAGCTTGGAAGTGGGTGTGCAGTTCTTC.

This chain connects TRBV10-3 to TRBJ2-1; TRBD2 agrees at 10 bases. The germline gives CDR1 ENHRY, CDR2 SYGVKD. Trimming at V came to 9 bases and at J to 3 bases, leaving 5 bases not matched to a gene. This CDR3 has 14 residues. The CDR3 DNA follows: TGTGCCATAACTAGCGGGGAAAGCTACAATGAGCAGTTCTTC. Residues: CAITSGESYNEQFF.

The chain combines TRBV5-4 with TRBJ1-3; D gene unclear. V lost 0 bases to trimming and J lost 0 bases, with 4 bases between them. Looked up from germline, CDR1 is SGHNT and CDR2 is YYREEE (reference sequence). The CDR3 loop spans 14 amino acids. The CDR3 nucleotides read TGTGCCAGCAGCTTGGCGGGCTCTGGAAACACCATATATTTT. Amino acids: CASSLAGSGNTIYF.

The rearrangement uses TRBV5-1 and TRBJ2-1, with TRBD1 identical over 9 bases. J lost 2 bases, V lost 0 bases, and 6 bases had no gene match. Germline-derived CDR1 and CDR2 are SGHRS and YFSETQ. CDR3 length equals 17 residues. CDR3 protein: CASSLAATGGPYNEQFF. Written as DNA, the CDR3 is TGCGCCAGCAGCTTGGCTGCGACAGGGGGTCCCTACAATGAGCAGTTCTTC. Full variable domain (rest looked up from reference TRBV5-1 and TRBJ2-1): KAGVTQTPRYLIKTRGQQVTLSCSPISGHRSVSWYQQTPGQGLQFLFEYFSETQRNKGNFPGRFSGRQFSNSRSEMNVSTLELGDSALYLCASSLAATGGPYNEQFFGPGTRLTVL.

This chain uses TRBV10-3 with TRBJ1-1, with unresolved D. Germline assignment: CDR1 ENHRY and CDR2 SYGVKD. This CDR3 is built from 14 residues. V lost 4 bases to trimming and J lost 0 bases, with 9 bases between them. CDR3 coding DNA: TGTGCCATCAGTGGAGGACCGCTGAACACTGAAGCTTTCTTT. This codes for CAISGGPLNTEAFF.

The V call is TRBV7-3, the J call TRBJ1-6, with D hard to call. This CDR3 region has 15 residues. Trimming removed 1 base at V and 7 bases at J, with 11 bases between. Germline V gives CDR1 SGHTA, CDR2 FQGTGA. In nucleotides, the CDR3 is TGTGCCAGCAGCTTAAATGGTCCAGCCAATTCACCCCTCCACTTT. Its translation is CASSLNGPANSPLHF.

The chain couples TRBV27 to TRBJ1-2; D is undetermined. The germline V gene encodes CDR1 MNHEY and CDR2 SMNVEV (reference sequence). Trimming pared 2 bases from V and 3 bases from J, leaving 10 bases between. CDR3 length: 14 amino acids. CDR3 sequence: CASSLRAGDYGYTF. The CDR3 DNA follows: TGTGCCAGCAGTTTAAGGGCTGGAGACTATGGCTACACCTTC.

The chain uses TRBV30 and TRBJ2-2, with 7 bases aligning to TRBD2. The CDR3 is 19 amino acids. The J segment lost 3 bases and the V segment lost 3 bases, leaving 19 bases of the junction unmatched. Germline lookup yields CDR1 GTSNPN and CDR2 SVGIG (reference sequence). CDR3 nucleotides: TGTGCCTGGAGATCCTTTGCCTCAGGGAGGGTCCGATACACCGGGGAGCTGTTTTTT. This sequence encodes CAWRSFASGRVRYTGELFF. Drawing the rest from reference TRBV30 and TRBJ2-2, the complete variable domain is SQTIHQWPATLVQPVGSPLSLECTVEGTSNPNLYWYRQAAGRGLQLLFYSVGIGQISSEVPQNLSASRPQDRQFILSSKKLLLSDSGFYLCAWRSFASGRVRYTGELFFGEGSRLTVL.

This chain links TRBV18 with TRBJ2-7; unclear D gene. CDR1 KGHSH and CDR2 LQKENI come from the germline V gene. The CDR3 length is 14 residues. The V gene lost 3 bases and the J gene lost 0 bases, with 9 bases spanning the gap. DNA for the CDR3: TGTGCCAGCTCACCCGGTTCAGGCTCCTACGAGCAGTACTTC. Protein product: CASSPGSGSYEQYF.

The chain carries TRBV29-1 and TRBJ2-1; D unresolved. V was trimmed by 4 bases and J by 3 bases, leaving 10 bases between them. CDR1 is SQVTM and CDR2 is ANQGSEA in the germline V gene. This CDR3 is 13 amino acids long. The CDR3 sequence: CSVVGQYYNEQFF. The CDR3 DNA is TGCAGCGTTGTCGGGCAGTACTACAATGAGCAGTTCTTC.

This chain links TRBV30 with TRBJ1-5; D gene ambiguous. Germline V gene data show CDR1 as GTSNPN and CDR2 as SVGIG (reference sequence). CDR3 length equals 13 residues. Trimming removed 3 bases from V and 5 bases from J, with 11 bases in between. The CDR3 bases are TGTGCCTGGAGCGCCTACGCCTATCAGCCCCAGCATTTT. Its protein is CAWSAYAYQPQHF.

The genes are TRBV29-1 and TRBJ1-2; 9 bases map to TRBD1. Losses at the gene ends were 1 base for V and 3 bases for J; bases not matched to a gene: 6. The CDR3 is 15 residues long. The germline gives CDR1 SQVTM, CDR2 ANQGSEA. The CDR3 region has the DNA TGCAGCGTTGAAGGGACAGGGGTTGGGGACTATGGCTACACCTTC. It yields the protein CSVEGTGVGDYGYTF.